These 28 T cell receptor beta chains share one sample of origin, sequenced in a study of cytomegalovirus exposure and HLA in healthy donors. Method: immunoSEQ multiplex PCR; TCRdb's copy keeps in-frame clones and lacks some. The data contain about 79,000 clones, 93% of them singletons. The specimen was PBMCs. The origin of the receptors is a woman in her twenties or thirties in good health and CMV-seronegative.

The chain employs TRBV28 and TRBJ1-2; possibly TRBD1 for D (6 bases). V shed 5 bases and J shed 0 bases, with 10 bases lying between them. Germline lookup yields CDR1 MDHEN and CDR2 SYDVKM. The CDR3 is 14 amino acids. The DNA of the CDR3 is TGTGCCAGCAGTATACCAGGGGCTAACTATGGCTACACCTTC. Protein product: CASSIPGANYGYTF.

The rearrangement links TRBV7-9 to TRBJ2-7; TRBD1 agrees at 7 bases. This CDR3 contains 13 residues. The trim removed 0 bases at V and 10 bases at J, leaving 6 bases unmatched. Germline loops: CDR1 SEHNR, CDR2 FQNEAQ (reference sequence). This chain's CDR3 is CASSLAGTEKQYF. The CDR3 bases are TGTGCCAGCAGCTTAGCGGGGACAGAAAAACAGTACTTC.

Turning to this clone: At the DNA level, this CDR3 is encoded by other sequences in the same sample as well. The chain links TRBV5-4 to TRBJ2-7; D perhaps matches TRBD2 (5 bases). V lost 4 bases to trimming and J lost 3 bases, with 8 bases between them. This CDR3 comprises 12 residues. CDR1 and CDR2 from the germline V gene are SGHNT and YYREEE (reference sequence). CDR3 bases: TGTGCCAGCAGCCTCCGGGGCTACGAGCAGTACTTC. Translation: CASSLRGYEQYF.

The genes are TRBV5-1 and TRBJ2-7; TRBD2 is a possible D gene (5 bases). The CDR3 is made up of 17 amino acids. Trimming removed 2 bases from V and 2 bases from J, with 20 bases in between. Germline CDR1 SGHRS, CDR2 YFSETQ. The CDR3 nucleotides are TGCGCCAGCAGCTTTTCGATCACTAGTTTCGATCCCTACGAGCAGTACTTC. This codes for CASSFSITSFDPYEQYF.

The chain couples TRBV5-1 to TRBJ1-1; a weak D match, TRBD1 (5 bases). In germline, CDR1 is SGHRS, CDR2 YFSETQ. The CDR3 extends over 15 amino acids. Trimming took off 3 bases at V and 1 base at J, with 13 bases between the two ends. The CDR3 loop reads CASSSIGGKNTEAFF. CDR3 in DNA: TGCGCCAGCAGCTCCATTGGGGGGAAGAACACTGAAGCTTTCTTT. Full variable domain (outside the CDR3, taken from reference TRBV5-1 and TRBJ1-1): KAGVTQTPRYLIKTRGQQVTLSCSPISGHRSVSWYQQTPGQGLQFLFEYFSETQRNKGNFPGRFSGRQFSNSRSEMNVSTLELGDSALYLCASSSIGGKNTEAFFGQGTRLTVV.

The chain recombines TRBV19 with TRBJ2-5; D gene uncertain. The CDR3 loop spans 12 amino acids. Per the germline V gene, CDR1 is LNHDA and CDR2 is SQIVND (reference sequence). Trimming shortened V by 5 bases and J by 5 bases, and 9 bases separated the two germline ends. The CDR3 region is CASSVIGETQYF. DNA of the CDR3: TGTGCCAGTAGTGTAATCGGGGAGACCCAGTACTTC.

The chain combines TRBV5-1 with TRBJ2-2, with 8 bases identical to TRBD2. The CDR3 is 16 amino acids. Trimming at V came to 5 bases and at J to 0 bases, leaving 6 bases not matched to a gene. In germline, CDR1 is SGHRS, CDR2 YFSETQ. For the CDR3, the DNA is TGCGCCAGCAGTGAGCTAGCGGGTTCGAACACCGGGGAGCTGTTTTTT. It codes for CASSELAGSNTGELFF.

The rearrangement uses TRBV9 and TRBJ1-3; 8 bases are shared with TRBD1. The J segment lost 0 bases and the V segment lost 2 bases, leaving 7 bases of the junction unmatched. The CDR3 totals 17 residues. Germline V gene data show CDR1 as SGDLS and CDR2 as YYNGEE. CDR3 amino acids: CASSVVGQGHSGNTIYF. In DNA form, the CDR3 reads TGTGCCAGCAGCGTTGTAGGACAGGGCCACTCTGGAAACACCATATATTTT.

The rearrangement joins TRBV7-8 to TRBJ1-5; D gene uncertain. This CDR3 has 15 amino acids. Trimming left V 3 bases short and J 3 bases short, with 12 bases between. CDR1 is SGHVS, CDR2 FQNEAQ, per germline. In DNA, the CDR3 is TGTGCCAGCAGCTTGCGGTCCAACTACAATCAGCCCCAGCATTTT. Encoded protein: CASSLRSNYNQPQHF.

The rearrangement joins TRBV2 to TRBJ2-5; TRBD2 agrees at 14 bases. Trimming cost V 6 bases and J 9 bases; bases outside gene matches: 9. The CDR3 is 15 amino acids. CDR1 is SNHLY, CDR2 FYNNEI, per germline. CDR3 region: CASRETPGLAGAQYF. CDR3 DNA: TGTGCCAGCAGGGAGACACCGGGACTAGCGGGGGCCCAGTACTTC.

About this clone: No DNA is shown, since the ends of the CDR3 on it are uncertain; the CDR3 is the one TCRdb lists. The chain employs TRBV21-1 and TRBJ2-1; TRBD2, the table's D call, lacks a check against the DNA. TRBV21-1 is annotated as a pseudogene. Counting both end residues, the CDR3 totals 16 amino acids. The CDR3 protein is CASSKWAQGTRNEQFF.

This chain links TRBV4-1 with TRBJ1-2, with 7 bases aligning to TRBD1. The CDR3 length is 18 residues. Germline CDR1 MGHRA, CDR2 YSYEKL. V was clipped by 0 bases and J by 1 base; unmatched bases: 11. The CDR3 region is CASSQEQGTVNFNYGYTF. Here the CDR3 DNA reads TGCGCCAGCAGCCAAGAGCAGGGGACAGTGAATTTTAACTATGGCTACACCTTC.

This clone was counted a single time. The rearrangement joins TRBV6-5 to TRBJ1-3; 9 bases line up with TRBD1. Germline values: CDR1 MNHEY, CDR2 SVGAGI. V shed 6 bases, J shed 5 bases, and the junction held 2 bases outside the gene matches. CDR3 length: 13 residues. CDR3 DNA: TGTGCCAGCAGGGGACAGGGAAGAAACACCATATATTTT. Translated, it gives CASRGQGRNTIYF.

This clone was observed a single time. This chain uses TRBV2 with TRBJ2-1; no definite D call. The germline CDR1 and CDR2 sequences are SNHLY and FYNNEI. V lost 5 bases and J 7 bases, leaving 15 bases between the germline ends. The CDR3 totals 14 residues. As DNA, the CDR3 is TGTGCCAGCAGTAAACTTCGACCCGGGAATGAGCAGTTCTTC. Protein: CASSKLRPGNEQFF.

The rearrangement uses TRBV6-5 and TRBJ2-1; possible D gene TRBD2, 5 bases. The CDR3 runs to 16 residues. V was shortened by 2 bases and J by 7 bases, with 18 bases between the two germline ends. Germline CDR1 is MNHEY and CDR2 is SVGAGI. CDR3 amino acids: CASSYPPNSAKNEQFF. In nucleotides, the CDR3 is TGTGCCAGCAGTTACCCCCCCAATAGCGCCAAAAATGAGCAGTTCTTC.

A word on this clone: Other DNA sequences from this sample encode an identical CDR3 as well. V usage is TRBV7-2 and J usage is TRBJ1-5; D is unclear. This CDR3 comprises 13 residues. V was pared by 1 base and J by 7 bases, with 8 bases between. Germline V gene sequence: CDR1 SGHTA, CDR2 FQGNSA. The CDR3 here is CASSLGRNQPQHF. The CDR3 region has the DNA TGTGCCAGCAGCTTAGGCAGGAACCAGCCCCAGCATTTT.

The CDR3 sequence is CASSPRSLTMMGGLGTEAFF. The CDR3 DNA reads as TGTGCCAGCTCACCACGATCGCTCACCATGATGGGAGGCTTGGGCACTGAAGCTTTCTTT. This rearrangement joins TRBV18 to TRBJ1-1; no clear D. There are 20 residues in the CDR3. Trimming shortened V by 1 base and J by 4 bases, and 28 bases separated the two germline ends. Germline V gene lookup returns CDR1 KGHSH and CDR2 LQKENI.

There are a few counts of this clone. The CDR3 DNA is TGCGCCAGCAGCTCCGGGGGGACAGGGGGCAAATACGAGCAGTACTTC. It specifies CASSSGGTGGKYEQYF. The V call is TRBV5-1, the J call TRBJ2-7; TRBD1 aligns across 12 bases. CDR1 SGHRS and CDR2 YFSETQ come from the germline V gene. The length of the CDR3 is 16 residues. V dropped 3 bases and J dropped 4; count of bases not matched to a gene: 8.

The rearrangement joins TRBV10-3 to TRBJ1-4; D is perhaps TRBD1 (5 bases). Germline V gene data show CDR1 as ENHRY and CDR2 as SYGVKD. V dropped 3 bases and J dropped 7 bases, with 18 bases sitting between them. This CDR3 contains 16 residues. CDR3 protein: CAISDPVVGEGEKLFF. DNA for the CDR3: TGTGCCATCAGTGACCCAGTCGTAGGGGAGGGTGAAAAACTGTTTTTT.

The chain couples TRBV6-5 to TRBJ1-3; D gene unclear. This CDR3 has 16 amino acids. Trimming took off 0 bases at V and 0 bases at J, with 9 bases between the two ends. Germline values: CDR1 MNHEY, CDR2 SVGAGI. In nucleotides, the CDR3 is TGTGCCAGCAGTTACTCCTCATCGGGCTCTGGAAACACCATATATTTT. Translated: CASSYSSSGSGNTIYF.

This chain connects TRBV7-9 to TRBJ1-1; D is ambiguous. V was pared by 7 bases and J by 2 bases, with 11 bases between. The CDR3 consists of 13 residues. The germline gives CDR1 SEHNR, CDR2 FQNEAQ (reference sequence). The CDR3 is CASTLSANTEAFF. In nucleotides, the CDR3 is TGTGCCAGCACCTTGAGCGCCAACACTGAAGCTTTCTTT.

V usage is TRBV14 and J usage is TRBJ1-1, with D possibly TRBD1 on 6 matching bases. The germline V and J ends were trimmed by 3 bases and 1 base, with 9 bases remaining between them. The CDR3 runs 14 residues. Germline CDR1 and CDR2: SGHDN and FVKESK. CDR3 DNA: TGTGCCAGCAGCCAGGGGGCCTCGAACACTGAAGCTTTCTTT. This sequence encodes CASSQGASNTEAFF.

This chain uses TRBV2 with TRBJ2-1; possibly TRBD1 for D (5 bases). CDR3 size: 12 residues. The V end lost 8 bases, the J end lost 3 bases, and 8 bases lay between the germline ends. The germline V gene encodes CDR1 SNHLY and CDR2 FYNNEI. The CDR3 protein is CASGADYNEQFF. In DNA form, the CDR3 reads TGTGCCAGCGGGGCCGACTACAATGAGCAGTTCTTC.

CDR3 sequence: CAISSTTSGGGSDTQYF. The CDR3 region has the DNA TGTGCCATCAGTTCAACAACTAGCGGAGGGGGGTCAGATACGCAGTATTTT. The chain joins TRBV10-3 to TRBJ2-3; 8 nucleotides match TRBD2. The CDR3 is 17 amino acids. The V and J ends lost 5 bases and 4 bases, in that order; junction bases with no gene match: 14. In germline, CDR1 is ENHRY, CDR2 SYGVKD.

The chain recombines TRBV6-5 with TRBJ1-1; 9 bases are shared with TRBD1. Trimming at V came to 6 bases and at J to 6 bases, leaving 5 bases not matched to a gene. This CDR3 contains 13 residues. The germline gives CDR1 MNHEY, CDR2 SVGAGI. As DNA, the CDR3 is TGTGCCAGCAGGGGGACAGGGTCCCCTGAAGCTTTCTTT. Residues: CASRGTGSPEAFF.

The rearrangement uses TRBV27 and TRBJ1-1; 9 bases are a match to TRBD1. V gave up 3 bases and J gave up 10 bases; unmatched junction bases: 6. The CDR3 length is 13 residues. The germline CDR1 and CDR2 sequences are MNHEY and SMNVEV (reference sequence). The CDR3 loop is CASSLDRGRPAFF. DNA for the CDR3: TGTGCCAGCAGTTTGGACAGGGGACGTCCAGCTTTCTTT.

The V gene is TRBV4-1, the J gene TRBJ2-7, with 10 positions matching TRBD1. Trimming cost V 2 bases and J 6 bases; bases outside gene matches: 7. Germline CDR1 MGHRA, CDR2 YSYEKL. This CDR3 has 15 amino acids. This CDR3 is CASSQTGTGDREQYF. As DNA, the CDR3 is TGCGCCAGCAGCCAAACCGGGACAGGGGACCGCGAGCAGTACTTC.

CDR3 region: CASSSLGQGPYNEQFF. CDR3 DNA: TGCGCCAGCAGCTCGCTGGGACAGGGCCCCTACAATGAGCAGTTCTTC. The V and J genes are TRBV5-1 and TRBJ2-1; 9 positions agree with TRBD1. Germline V gene lookup returns CDR1 SGHRS and CDR2 YFSETQ. The length of the CDR3 is 16 residues. After removal of 3 bases from V and 2 bases from J, the junction contained 6 bases not matched to a gene.